Each of the 11 T cell receptor beta chains below was sequenced from the same sample in a study of tumor-infiltrating lymphocytes in primary liver carcinoma. A primer in the constant region served to generate TCR beta cDNA from approximately 460 ng of total RNA. Modified slightly, ARM-PCR produced TCR beta libraries over three nested multiplex PCR rounds. The study ran its first two PCR rounds for roughly 10 cycles each, using TRBV1-TRBV30 forward primers and a C-beta reverse primer. Each CDR3 protein is one row after TCRdb ran MiXCR on the multiplex PCR reads. The top ten clones hold 37% of a sample with tens of thousands of distinct CDR3 sequences, 60% to 80% of them seen once. Starting material for RNA and DNA co-extraction consisted of about 20-33 mg of unsorted bulk tissue. The sequenced sample was tumor-adjacent normal liver tissue. These receptors originate from a man aged 35 to 55 with primary liver carcinoma and hepatitis B virus infection.

The genes are TRBV6-1 and TRBJ2-3; D unresolved. CDR1 and CDR2 from the germline V gene are MNHNS and SASEGT. The CDR3 is made up of 12 amino acids. The CDR3 region is CVNEPSTDTQYF. CDR3 DNA sequence: TGTGTCAACGAGCCCAGCACAGATACGCAGTATTTT.

Turning to this clonotype: The junction departs from germline at one end; a sequencing error may be responsible. The rearrangement joins TRBV28 to TRBJ2-7; D is undetermined. The CDR3 is 15 residues long. The germline V gene has CDR1 MDHEN and CDR2 SYDVKM. The CDR3 nucleotides are TGTGCCAGCAATTTATCCGGAGTAGGTATCTACGAGCAGTATTTC. Amino acids: CASNLSGVGIYEQYF.

In the case of this clonotype: A read error may explain this, as a much larger clone is one base away. The chain employs TRBV2 and TRBJ1-1; the D is unclear. Germline V gives CDR1 SNHLY, CDR2 FYNNEI. Trimming shortened V by 0 bases and J by 4 bases, and 12 bases separated the two germline ends. CDR3 length: 15 residues. In nucleotides, the CDR3 is TGTGCCAGCAGTGAAGCGCGAGATGTAGGCACTGAAGCTTTCTTT. This sequence encodes CASSEARDVGTEAFF. The full variable domain, in which reference TRBV2 and TRBJ1-1 provide the parts outside the CDR3, is EPEVTQTPSHQVTQMGQEVILRCVPISNHLYFYWYRQILGQKVEFLVSFYNNEISEKSEIFDDQFSVERPDGSNFTLKIRSTKLEDSAMYFCASSEARDVGTEAFFGQGTRLTVV.

As to this clonotype: It is likely a read error, because the conserved phenylalanine at the end of the CDR3 is missing. Because the CDR3's place on the DNA is in doubt, the DNA is left out and the CDR3 is given as listed by TCRdb. The J gene is TRBJ2-7, the V gene TRBV2. The V gene's germline CDR1 is SNHLY and CDR2 FYNNEI. The CDR3 extends over 11 residues, inclusive of both ends. The CDR3 region is CVSSEALQASS.

This clonotype was seen at least ten times. The J gene is TRBJ2-7, the V gene TRBV13, with 8 bases that match TRBD1. CDR3 length equals 14 residues. Germline trimming cut 2 bases from V and 3 bases from J; bases unmatched to any gene: 3. Germline V gene lookup returns CDR1 PRHDT and CDR2 FYEKMQ (reference sequence). The CDR3 DNA follows: TGTGCCAGCAGCTTATGGGGACAGGTCTACGAGCAGTACTTC. This gives the protein CASSLWGQVYEQYF.

Comment on this clonotype: The junction does not match germline at one end; this may be a read error. The chain employs TRBV12-3 or TRBV12-4 and TRBJ1-1; no firm D call. The length of the CDR3 is 14 residues. CDR3 protein: CASSLELMNSEAFF. The CDR3 bases are TGTGCCAGCAGTTTAGAGCTCATGAACAGTGAAGCTTTCTTT.

The chain has TRBV12-3 or TRBV12-4 and TRBJ2-3; D remains ambiguous. This CDR3 contains 16 residues. V lost 4 bases and J lost 0, with 14 bases in between. In nucleotides, the CDR3 is TGTGCCAGCAGTTCATGGATTAGTGGTAGCACAGATACGCAGTATTTT. Protein sequence: CASSSWISGSTDTQYF.

About this clonotype itself: It is likely a read error, because the conserved phenylalanine at the end of the CDR3 is missing. The chain is built from TRBV6-1 and TRBJ2-1; 9 bases are shared with TRBD2. CDR1 and CDR2 from the germline V gene are MNHNS and SASEGT. The CDR3 runs 15 residues. In DNA, the CDR3 is TGTACCAACAGTGAAGAAGCGGGGGGATACAATGAGCAGTTCCTC. Translated, it gives CTNSEEAGGYNEQFL.

V gene TRBV9 combines with J gene TRBJ2-3; TRBD2 matches at 11 bases. Trimming cost V 1 base and J 9 bases; bases outside gene matches: 10. This CDR3 has 16 amino acids. Germline V gene sequence: CDR1 SGDLS, CDR2 YYNGEE. CDR3 residues: CASSVLAGGYKDTQYF. The CDR3 DNA is TGTGCCAGCAGCGTACTAGCGGGAGGTTATAAAGACACGCAGTATTTT.

A word on this clonotype: The conserved phenylalanine or tryptophan normally closing the CDR3 is absent here, so this likely arose from a read error. The DNA is omitted, as the CDR3 cannot be located on it reliably, and the CDR3 follows TCRdb's listing. The V and J genes are TRBV11-2 and TRBJ2-5; TRBD1, the D gene given by the table, was not confirmed from the DNA. Termini included, the CDR3 measures 13 amino acids. CDR1 and CDR2 from the germline V gene are SGHAT and FQNNGV. CDR3 loop: CASNPPRGVTQCS.

Details on this clonotype: The CDR3 carries no conserved terminal phenylalanine or tryptophan, so it likely arises from a read error. This chain's CDR3 is CAWSVVLDEQYL. The CDR3 nucleotides read TGTGCCTGGAGTGTAGTACTGGACGAGCAGTACCTC. J is TRBJ2-7 and V is TRBV30; D gene unclear. V gave up 0 bases and J gave up 5 bases, with 8 bases separating them. There are 12 residues in the CDR3. Germline V gene lookup returns CDR1 GTSNPN and CDR2 SVGIG (reference sequence).